This T cell receptor (beta chain) was documented in a study of blood T cells in healthy people across ages. Study outcomes and limitations: In long-lived donors, naive CD4+ cell counts and diversity exceeded those of aged donors. Per million T cells, TCR beta diversity dropped roughly linearly as age increased. Nothing was known about donor CMV status, and this possibly confounded expanded clonotype changes.

Each individual donor underwent a draw of approximately 10 milliliters of peripheral blood. A word on this clonotype: What it binds is not known.

V lost 4 bases and J lost 6, with 13 bases in between. Germline loops: CDR1 SGHRS, CDR2 YFSETQ. The CDR3 has 13 amino acids. It was with a sample-barcoded 5' primer and a J-beta primer mix that a second PCR of roughly 7 to 12 cycles was run. A single record per CDR3 protein comes from TCRdb applying MiXCR to the 5' RACE reads. The sample has approximately 290,000 distinct CDR3 sequences, 25% to 30% seen once. The chain recombines TRBV5-1 with TRBJ1-1; no definite D call. What was sequenced was blood. This TCR came from a woman between 65 and 79 years old in good health. CDR3 protein: CASSAMENAEAFF. The CDR3 DNA sequence: TGCGCCAGCAGCGCGATGGAAAACGCTGAAGCTTTCTTT.